Below, 17 T cell receptor beta chains from the same sample are listed, as sequenced in a study of vaccination and CD4 T cells after COVID-19. The antigens for these receptors are not known. Oncomine TCR Beta short-read sequencing was applied to DNA from cultured CD4+ T cells. TCRdb itself ran the PCR reads through MiXCR, one entry per CDR3 protein. The table has around 15,000 distinct CDR3 sequences, about half seen once. As to treatment: roughly 11-day PBMC culture with coronavirus spike peptide pools or control peptides (ViraFEST assay). The sample consisted of CD4+ T cells from blood, cultured in vitro, taken before SARS-CoV-2 vaccination. These receptor sequences come from a human donor who had recovered from COVID-19.

The chain joins TRBV12-3 or TRBV12-4 to TRBJ1-1; D is unclear. CDR3 length equals 14 residues. V was shortened by 8 bases and J by 0 bases, with 13 bases between the two germline ends. The CDR3 loop is CASGRGGLNTEAFF. In DNA form, the CDR3 reads TGTGCCAGCGGTCGAGGAGGTCTGAACACTGAAGCTTTCTTT.

The table lists this clonotype with a count of one. A read error may produce the germline difference seen at one junction end. As DNA, the CDR3 is TGTGCCCGCAGCGCCCCGATGGCTAATCAGCCCCAGCATTTT. Translated: CARSAPMANQPQHF. The V call is TRBV2, the J call TRBJ1-5; no definite D call. The CDR3 totals 14 residues. Germline CDR1 is SNHLY and CDR2 is FYNNEI.

The V and J genes are TRBV15 and TRBJ2-5; D ambiguous. Germline CDR1 and CDR2: LNHNV and YYDKDF (reference sequence). The CDR3 extends over 15 amino acids. Trimming pared 0 bases from V and 4 bases from J, leaving 12 bases between. The CDR3 nucleotides are TGTGCCACCAGCAGAGATGGGGTTTCTTTAGAGACCCAGTACTTC. Translation gives CATSRDGVSLETQYF.

This clonotype was observed a handful of times. This chain connects TRBV20-1 to TRBJ2-3; 12 bases fit TRBD2. V lost 5 bases and J lost 3; bases outside the gene matches: 6. Germline lookup yields CDR1 DFQATT and CDR2 SNEGSKA (reference sequence). The CDR3 length is 15 residues. CDR3 sequence: CSAPGTSGQTDTQYF. CDR3 nucleotides: TGCAGTGCTCCAGGGACTAGCGGGCAGACAGATACGCAGTATTTT.

The V gene is TRBV9, the J gene TRBJ2-5; weak D call: TRBD1 (6 bases). The CDR3 totals 14 residues. Trimming shortened V by 4 bases and J by 3 bases, and 13 bases separated the two germline ends. The germline CDR1 and CDR2 sequences are SGDLS and YYNGEE. The CDR3 DNA is TGTGCCAGCAGCACGCGAGGGGGTGAAGAGACCCAGTACTTC. Its protein product is CASSTRGGEETQYF.

This chain uses TRBV7-8 with TRBJ2-1, with D tentatively TRBD2 (5 bases). Germline CDR1 is SGHVS and CDR2 is FQNEAQ. V dropped 5 bases and J dropped 11 bases, with 19 bases sitting between them. The length of the CDR3 is 14 residues. The CDR3 region is CASSELPSAVKQFF. Written as DNA, the CDR3 is TGTGCCAGCAGCGAACTACCTTCAGCGGTTAAGCAGTTCTTC.

The J gene is TRBJ2-3, the V gene TRBV20-1, with D unresolved. Per the germline V gene, CDR1 is DFQATT and CDR2 is SNEGSKA (reference sequence). The CDR3 is made up of 12 amino acids. V lost 0 bases and J lost 4, with 5 bases in between. CDR3 in amino acids: CSARDLSDTQYF. CDR3 DNA sequence: TGCAGTGCTAGAGATCTCTCAGATACGCAGTATTTT.

The V and J genes are TRBV9 and TRBJ2-5; TRBD1 matches at 9 bases. V lost 4 bases and J lost 4; bases outside the gene matches: 2. The CDR3 consists of 13 residues. CDR1 and CDR2 from the germline V gene are SGDLS and YYNGEE. CDR3 DNA sequence: TGTGCCAGCAGCATACAGGGGGCAGAGACCCAGTACTTC. Translated, it gives CASSIQGAETQYF. Combining the CDR3 with reference TRBV9 and TRBJ2-5 gives the whole variable domain DSGVTQTPKHLITATGQRVTLRCSPRSGDLSVYWYQQSLDQGLQFLIQYYNGEERAKGNILERFSAQQFPDLHSELNLSSLELGDSALYFCASSIQGAETQYFGPGTRLLVL.

The sample holds a few counts of this clonotype. This CDR3 reads CSASAGKNSPLHF. CDR3 bases: TGCAGTGCCTCGGCAGGGAAAAATTCACCCCTCCACTTT. The rearrangement links TRBV20-1 to TRBJ1-6, with D perhaps TRBD1 (5 bases). The germline gives CDR1 DFQATT, CDR2 SNEGSKA (reference sequence). CDR3 size: 13 residues. The ends were cut back, 6 bases at V and 7 bases at J, with 13 bases in the middle.

This clonotype turned up a few times. This chain joins TRBV6-1 and TRBJ1-2; no reliable D call. V was shortened by 6 bases and J by 4 bases, with 15 bases between the two germline ends. Germline V gene lookup returns CDR1 MNHNS and CDR2 SASEGT. This CDR3 is 14 amino acids long. This CDR3 is CASRKGRPIYGYTF. The CDR3 nucleotides are TGTGCCAGCAGGAAGGGCCGACCGATCTATGGCTACACCTTC.

The chain uses TRBV6-2 or TRBV6-3 and TRBJ2-2; D gene unclear. The CDR3 covers 13 residues. CDR1 is MNHEY, CDR2 SVGEGT, per germline. V was shortened by 2 bases and J by 3 bases, with 4 bases between the two germline ends. For the CDR3, the DNA is TGTGCCAGCAGTTACAGGGACACCGGGGAGCTGTTTTTT. This gives the protein CASSYRDTGELFF.

This chain's CDR3 is CSAGQGIATEAFF. As DNA, the CDR3 is TGCAGTGCTGGACAGGGTATTGCCACTGAAGCTTTCTTT. The V and J genes are TRBV20-1 and TRBJ1-1, with 8 bases lining up with TRBD1. CDR1 and CDR2 (germline): DFQATT, SNEGSKA (reference sequence). The V and J ends lost 5 bases and 4 bases, in that order; junction bases with no gene match: 6. CDR3 length: 13 amino acids.

The chain couples TRBV20-1 to TRBJ2-2, with TRBD2 identical over 10 bases. From germline, CDR1 is DFQATT and CDR2 SNEGSKA (reference sequence). The CDR3 runs 16 residues. Trimming cost V 3 bases and J 4 bases; bases outside gene matches: 8. The CDR3: CSARASGSVITGELFF. CDR3 sequence (DNA): TGCAGTGCTAGGGCTAGCGGGAGTGTTATCACCGGGGAGCTGTTTTTT.

This clonotype occurred a few times. The chain employs TRBV12-3 or TRBV12-4 and TRBJ2-1; 8 bases fit TRBD2. V lost 1 base and J lost 6; bases outside the gene matches: 8. There are 16 residues in the CDR3. CDR3 sequence reads: CASSLVALAEINEQFF. The CDR3 nucleotides are TGTGCCAGCAGTTTAGTAGCACTAGCGGAAATCAATGAGCAGTTCTTC.

The rearrangement links TRBV7-3 to TRBJ2-7; 9 bases line up with TRBD1. CDR1 is SGHTA and CDR2 is FQGTGA in the germline V gene. V lost 4 bases and J lost 3; bases outside the gene matches: 10. The CDR3 loop spans 16 amino acids. The CDR3 sequence is CASSSSPGQGIYEQYF. CDR3 DNA: TGTGCCAGCAGCTCGTCACCGGGACAGGGTATCTACGAGCAGTACTTC. The full variable domain, with the rest looked up from reference TRBV7-3 and TRBJ2-7, is GAGVSQTPSNKVTEKGKYVELRCDPISGHTALYWYRQSLGQGPEFLIYFQGTGAADDSGLPNDRFFAVRPEGSVSTLKIQRTERGDSAVYLCASSSSPGQGIYEQYFGPGTRLTVT.

This chain joins TRBV6-2 or TRBV6-3 and TRBJ2-1, with 8 bases lining up with TRBD1. V lost 2 bases, J lost 6 bases, and 3 bases stayed unmatched. Germline CDR1 and CDR2: MNHEY and SVGEGT. The CDR3 consists of 14 residues. The CDR3 coding sequence is TGTGCCAGCAGTTACCTCGGACAGGGCAATGAGCAGTTCTTC. As protein: CASSYLGQGNEQFF.

This clonotype showed up just once. The junction and the germline gene differ at one end; a read error may be behind it. The chain couples TRBV7-9 to TRBJ2-1, with TRBD2 as a possible D gene (6 bases). CDR3 length: 16 residues. Germline lookup yields CDR1 SEHNR and CDR2 FQNEAQ (reference sequence). The chain's CDR3 is CASSQTSLGRRGEQSF. In DNA form, the CDR3 reads TGTGCCAGCAGCCAAACCTCTTTGGGCAGGAGGGGTGAGCAGTCCTTC. Combining the CDR3 with reference TRBV7-9 and TRBJ2-1 gives the whole variable domain DTGVSQNPRHKITKRGQNVTFRCDPISEHNRLYWYRQTLGQGPEFLTYFQNEAQLEKSRLLSDRFSAERPKGSFSTLEIQRTEQGDSAMYLCASSQTSLGRRGEQSFGPGTRLTVL.